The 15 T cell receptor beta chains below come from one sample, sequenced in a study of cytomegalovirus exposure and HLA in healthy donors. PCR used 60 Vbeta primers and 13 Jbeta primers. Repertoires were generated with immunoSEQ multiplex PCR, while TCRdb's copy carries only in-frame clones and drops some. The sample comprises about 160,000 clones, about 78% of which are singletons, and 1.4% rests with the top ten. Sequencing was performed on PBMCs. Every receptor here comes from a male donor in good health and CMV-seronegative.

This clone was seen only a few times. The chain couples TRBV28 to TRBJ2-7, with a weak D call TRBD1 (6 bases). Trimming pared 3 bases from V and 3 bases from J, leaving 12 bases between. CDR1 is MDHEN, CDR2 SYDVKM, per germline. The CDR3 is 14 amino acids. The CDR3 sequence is CASSFRGLYYEQYF. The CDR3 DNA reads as TGTGCCAGCAGTTTCAGGGGTCTTTACTACGAGCAGTACTTC.

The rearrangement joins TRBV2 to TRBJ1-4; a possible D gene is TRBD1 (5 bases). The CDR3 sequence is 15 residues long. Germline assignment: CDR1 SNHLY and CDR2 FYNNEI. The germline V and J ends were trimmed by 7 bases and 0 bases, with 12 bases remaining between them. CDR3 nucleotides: TGTGCCAGCAACCAGGGTGATACAACTAATGAAAAACTGTTTTTT. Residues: CASNQGDTTNEKLFF.

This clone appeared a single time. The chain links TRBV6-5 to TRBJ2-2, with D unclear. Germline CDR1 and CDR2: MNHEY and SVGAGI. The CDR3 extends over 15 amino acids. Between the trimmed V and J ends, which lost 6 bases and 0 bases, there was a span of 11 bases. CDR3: CASRPTQANTGELFF. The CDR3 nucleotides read TGTGCCAGCAGACCAACTCAGGCGAACACCGGGGAGCTGTTTTTT.

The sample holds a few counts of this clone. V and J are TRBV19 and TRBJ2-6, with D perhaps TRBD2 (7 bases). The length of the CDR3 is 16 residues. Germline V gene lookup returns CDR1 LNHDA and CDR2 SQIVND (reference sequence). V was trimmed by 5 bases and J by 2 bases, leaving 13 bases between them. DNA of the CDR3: TGTGCCAGTAGTCCCCCGGGGGGCACTGGGGCCAACGTCCTGACTTTC. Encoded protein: CASSPPGGTGANVLTF.

CDR3: CASSQNVGAGFYGYTF. The CDR3 DNA is TGTGCCAGCAGCCAAAACGTGGGGGCCGGTTTCTATGGCTACACCTTC. The chain is built from TRBV7-2 and TRBJ1-2, with D tentatively TRBD1 (6 bases). Germline V CDR1 and CDR2: SGHTA, FQGNSA. The germline V and J ends were trimmed by 5 bases and 4 bases, with 20 bases remaining between them. The CDR3 has 16 amino acids.

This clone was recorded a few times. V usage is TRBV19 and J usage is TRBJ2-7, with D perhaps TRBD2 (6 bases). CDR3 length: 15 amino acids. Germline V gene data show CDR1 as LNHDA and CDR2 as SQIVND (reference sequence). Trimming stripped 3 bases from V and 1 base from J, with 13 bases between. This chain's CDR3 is CASSIAVADSYEQYF. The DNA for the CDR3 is TGTGCCAGTAGTATCGCCGTAGCGGATTCCTACGAGCAGTACTTC.

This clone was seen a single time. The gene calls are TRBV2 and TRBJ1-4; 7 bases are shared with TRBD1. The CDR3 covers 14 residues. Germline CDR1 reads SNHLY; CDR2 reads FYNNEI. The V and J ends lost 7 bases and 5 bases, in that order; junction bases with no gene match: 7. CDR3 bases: TGTGCCAGCACTAAACAGGGGTCAAATGAAAAACTGTTTTTT. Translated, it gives CASTKQGSNEKLFF.

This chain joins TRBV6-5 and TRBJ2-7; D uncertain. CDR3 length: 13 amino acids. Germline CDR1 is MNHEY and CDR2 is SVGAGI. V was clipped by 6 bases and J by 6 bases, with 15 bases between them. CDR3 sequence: CASSLGSGSEQYF. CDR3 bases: TGTGCCAGCAGCCTGGGCTCTGGGTCCGAGCAGTACTTC.

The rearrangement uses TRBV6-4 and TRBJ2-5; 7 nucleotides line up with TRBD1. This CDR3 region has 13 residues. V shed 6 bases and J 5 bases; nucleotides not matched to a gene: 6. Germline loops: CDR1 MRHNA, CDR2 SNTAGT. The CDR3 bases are TGTGCCAGCAGCAAGGGGGCGCGGGAGACCCAGTACTTC. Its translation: CASSKGARETQYF.

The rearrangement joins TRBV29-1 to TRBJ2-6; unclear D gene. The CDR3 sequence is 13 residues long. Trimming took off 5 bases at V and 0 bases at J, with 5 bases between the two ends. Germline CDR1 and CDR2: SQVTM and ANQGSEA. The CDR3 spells CSVSFSGANVLTF. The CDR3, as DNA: TGCAGCGTTTCTTTCTCTGGGGCCAACGTCCTGACTTTC.

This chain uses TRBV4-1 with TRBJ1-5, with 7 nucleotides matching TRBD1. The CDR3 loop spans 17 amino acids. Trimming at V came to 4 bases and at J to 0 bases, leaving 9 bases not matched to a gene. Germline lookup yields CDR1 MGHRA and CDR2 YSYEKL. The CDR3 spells CASSLNPGGYSNQPQHF. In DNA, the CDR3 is TGCGCCAGCAGCCTCAACCCAGGGGGGTATAGCAATCAGCCCCAGCATTTT.

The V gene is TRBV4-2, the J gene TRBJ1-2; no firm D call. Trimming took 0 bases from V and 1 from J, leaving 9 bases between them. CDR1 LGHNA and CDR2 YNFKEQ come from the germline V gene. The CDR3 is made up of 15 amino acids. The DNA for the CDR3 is TGTGCCAGCAGCCAAGAAGACACAGATAACTATGGCTACACCTTC. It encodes CASSQEDTDNYGYTF.

CDR3 nucleotide sequence: TGTGCCAGCAGAACAGGGAATCAGAACACTGAAGCTTTCTTT. Translated, it gives CASRTGNQNTEAFF. V and J are TRBV6-1 and TRBJ1-1; D possibly corresponds to TRBD1 (6 bases). Germline V gene sequence: CDR1 MNHNS, CDR2 SASEGT. The CDR3 loop spans 14 amino acids. V gave up 6 bases and J gave up 1 base, with 12 bases separating them.

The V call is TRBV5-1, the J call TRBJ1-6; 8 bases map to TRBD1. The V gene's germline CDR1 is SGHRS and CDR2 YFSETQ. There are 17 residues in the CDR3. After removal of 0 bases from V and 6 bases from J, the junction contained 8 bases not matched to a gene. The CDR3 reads CASSLAGTGGINSPLHF. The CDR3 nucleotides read TGCGCCAGCAGCTTGGCCGGCACAGGGGGTATTAATTCACCCCTCCACTTT.

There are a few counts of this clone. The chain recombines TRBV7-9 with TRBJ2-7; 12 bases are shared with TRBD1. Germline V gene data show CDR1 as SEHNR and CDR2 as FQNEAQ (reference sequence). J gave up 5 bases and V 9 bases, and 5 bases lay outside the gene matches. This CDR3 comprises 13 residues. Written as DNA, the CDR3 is TGTGCCAGTACGGGACAGGGGGCAAACGAGCAGTACTTC. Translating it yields CASTGQGANEQYF.